The 13 T cell receptor beta chains below were found in one sample sequenced in a study of cytomegalovirus exposure and HLA in healthy donors. The study ran its PCR with 60 Vbeta and 13 Jbeta primers. Produced via immunoSEQ multiplex PCR; TCRdb's table is partial and in-frame only. This sample has about 150,000 clones, with 76% found just once. Sequencing used PBMCs. The receptors here all came from a woman aged 40 to 55 in good health and CMV-seronegative.

The sample holds a few counts of this clone. This sequence joins TRBV16 and TRBJ2-7; a weak D match, TRBD2 (5 bases). This CDR3 comprises 13 residues. Germline loops: CDR1 KGHSY, CDR2 FQNENV. V was clipped by 3 bases and J by 0 bases, with 6 bases between them. The CDR3 region is CASSQGSSYEQYF. In DNA form, the CDR3 reads TGTGCCAGCAGCCAGGGGAGCTCCTACGAGCAGTACTTC.

The rearrangement links TRBV5-1 to TRBJ1-2; 9 nucleotides align to TRBD1. Germline trimming cut 0 bases from V and 8 bases from J; bases unmatched to any gene: 5. The CDR3 sequence is 14 residues long. Germline V gene data show CDR1 as SGHRS and CDR2 as YFSETQ. In nucleotides, the CDR3 is TGCGCCAGCAGCTTGGCGGGACAGGGAGAAGGCTACACCTTC. Translation gives CASSLAGQGEGYTF.

The V and J genes are TRBV7-9 and TRBJ1-6; D ambiguous. Trimming removed 1 base from V and 8 bases from J, with 6 bases in between. Germline loops: CDR1 SEHNR, CDR2 FQNEAQ (reference sequence). The CDR3 totals 13 residues. CDR3 in amino acids: CASSLEGDSPLHF. CDR3 in DNA: TGTGCCAGCAGCTTAGAGGGAGATTCACCCCTCCACTTT.

This chain joins TRBV5-1 and TRBJ2-3; D possibly corresponds to TRBD1 (6 bases). Trimming stripped 2 bases from V and 4 bases from J, with 8 bases between. CDR1 is SGHRS and CDR2 is YFSETQ in the germline V gene. The CDR3 has 13 amino acids. The CDR3 loop is CASSFKGADTQYF. The CDR3 DNA is TGCGCCAGCAGCTTTAAGGGGGCAGATACGCAGTATTTT.

The J gene is TRBJ1-1, the V gene TRBV4-1, with D hard to call. Trimming removed 1 base from V and 4 bases from J, with 13 bases in between. CDR3 length: 15 residues. Germline CDR1 reads MGHRA; CDR2 reads YSYEKL. Here the CDR3 reads CASSQGEGGSTEAFF. CDR3 DNA: TGCGCCAGCAGCCAAGGGGAGGGAGGTAGCACTGAAGCTTTCTTT.

This chain uses TRBV2 with TRBJ1-2, with 11 positions matching TRBD1. The CDR3 length is 14 residues. Germline V gene lookup returns CDR1 SNHLY and CDR2 FYNNEI. The V and J ends lost 5 bases and 6 bases, in that order; junction bases with no gene match: 5. CDR3 sequence: CASSYGQGADGYTF. The CDR3 DNA is TGTGCCAGCAGTTACGGACAGGGGGCTGATGGCTACACCTTC.

The chain combines TRBV29-1 with TRBJ2-5, with 7 bases that match TRBD1. Germline CDR1 is SQVTM and CDR2 is ANQGSEA. CDR3 length: 15 amino acids. The V gene end was trimmed by 6 bases and the J gene end by 2 bases; junction bases not matched to a gene: 12. The CDR3 bases are TGCAGCGTGGCCGACAGGGAAAGGGGGCAAGAGACCCAGTACTTC. Translating gives CSVADRERGQETQYF.

This rearrangement joins TRBV23-1 to TRBJ1-3; D is unresolved. TRBV23-1 is classed as an ORF, of uncertain function. This CDR3 spans 11 amino acids. V lost 4 bases to trimming and J lost 6 bases, with 4 bases between them. Here the CDR3 DNA reads TGCGCCAGCAGTCCCCAAAACACCATATATTTT. Protein: CASSPQNTIYF.

The chain couples TRBV19 to TRBJ1-4, with TRBD1 matching 9 bases. Germline V gives CDR1 LNHDA, CDR2 SQIVND (reference sequence). There are 15 residues in the CDR3. The V segment lost 5 bases and the J segment 14 bases; nucleotides outside the gene matches: 15. The CDR3 reads CASSSRTGDGGWLFF. In DNA form, the CDR3 reads TGTGCCAGTAGTTCTCGGACAGGGGACGGTGGATGGCTGTTTTTT.

The chain couples TRBV5-8 to TRBJ1-2, with no clear D. V dropped 1 base and J dropped 6 bases, with 7 bases sitting between them. CDR1 SGHTS and CDR2 YDEGEE come from the germline V gene. The CDR3 extends over 12 amino acids. Here the CDR3 DNA reads TGTGCCAGCAGCTTGCCGGGGAATGGCTACACCTTC. This sequence encodes CASSLPGNGYTF.

The chain carries TRBV18 and TRBJ2-1; 15 bases match TRBD2. This CDR3 contains 15 residues. Per the germline V gene, CDR1 is KGHSH and CDR2 is LQKENI. V trimming: 3 bases; J trimming: 15 bases; junction bases outside the gene matches: 9. Written as DNA, the CDR3 is TGTGCCAGCTCACCCGTCGGACTAGCGGGAGGGCCTGTGTTCTTC. Its protein product is CASSPVGLAGGPVFF.

The chain has TRBV28 and TRBJ1-2, with no clear D. Deletions cut 3 bases from V and 3 bases from J, with 11 bases between. The CDR3 is 14 amino acids. CDR1 MDHEN and CDR2 SYDVKM come from the germline V gene. The CDR3, as DNA: TGTGCCAGCAGTTTGCCCGGACTGGACTATGGCTACACCTTC. Its protein is CASSLPGLDYGYTF.

V is TRBV6-1 and J is TRBJ1-3, with D uncertain. The CDR3 consists of 14 residues. The V and J ends lost 1 base and 4 bases respectively, with 8 bases between them. Germline V CDR1 and CDR2: MNHNS, SASEGT. The CDR3 coding sequence is TGTGCCAGCAGTGAAGATAGAGGAGGAAACACCATATATTTT. Protein sequence: CASSEDRGGNTIYF.